One sample yielded the 32 T cell receptor beta chains listed below, sequenced in a study of blood T cells in healthy people across ages. A sample-barcoded 5' primer and a J-beta primer mix were used in a second PCR of roughly 7 to 12 cycles. TCRdb re-analysed the 5' RACE reads in MiXCR, keeping a single row per CDR3 protein. Of approximately 800,000 distinct CDR3 sequences listed, approximately 53% were seen once; the top ten hold 20% to 30%. Specimen: blood. The origin of the receptors is a man aged 40-49 years in good health.

This rearrangement joins TRBV12-3 or TRBV12-4 to TRBJ1-2; unclear D gene. CDR3 length: 13 amino acids. The V gene lost 4 bases and the J gene lost 7 bases, with 13 bases spanning the gap. The CDR3 spells CASSYTAGSGYTF. DNA of the CDR3: TGTGCCAGCAGTTACACCGCGGGGAGTGGCTACACCTTC.

This clonotype was picked up a small number of times. The chain combines TRBV7-2 with TRBJ2-3, with D perhaps matching TRBD2 (7 bases). This CDR3 spans 16 amino acids. The germline V gene has CDR1 SGHTA and CDR2 FQGNSA. V lost 3 bases, J lost 2 bases, and 15 bases lay in between. In DNA, the CDR3 is TGTGCCAGCAGCTTCTCCGGCGGGGGCTCCACAGATACGCAGTATTTT. It yields the protein CASSFSGGGSTDTQYF.

The chain carries TRBV20-1 and TRBJ1-2; a possible D gene is TRBD1 (5 bases). This CDR3 spans 15 amino acids. V was clipped by 1 base and J by 0 bases, with 12 bases between them. CDR1 is DFQATT and CDR2 is SNEGSKA in the germline V gene (reference sequence). CDR3 loop: CSARGQKVANYGYTF. In DNA, the CDR3 is TGCAGTGCTAGAGGACAGAAAGTGGCTAACTATGGCTACACCTTC.

This clonotype has more than one count but fewer than ten. The gene calls are TRBV12-3 or TRBV12-4 and TRBJ1-6, with 8 bases identical to TRBD1. This CDR3 comprises 13 residues. V shed 7 bases and J 4 bases; nucleotides not matched to a gene: 0. CDR3 loop: CASNRGYNSPLHF. The CDR3 DNA is TGTGCCAGCAACAGGGGGTATAATTCACCCCTCCACTTT.

This clonotype was picked up a small number of times. The DNA of the CDR3 is TGTGCCACCAGTGATTTGTCAGATACGCAGTATTTT. Residues: CATSDLSDTQYF. The chain has TRBV24-1 and TRBJ2-3; D is uncertain. Germline V gene data show CDR1 as KGHDR and CDR2 as SFDVKD. The CDR3 totals 12 residues. V was trimmed by 0 bases and J by 4 bases, leaving 1 base between them.

This chain uses TRBV6-1 with TRBJ1-5, with D possibly being TRBD1 (6 bases). The CDR3 is 18 residues long. CDR1 and CDR2 from the germline V gene are MNHNS and SASEGT. V gave up 6 bases and J gave up 3 bases, with 24 bases separating them. DNA for the CDR3: TGTGCCAGCAGACCGATACTCCACCCAGGGGCGAACAATCAGCCCCAGCATTTT. This gives the protein CASRPILHPGANNQPQHF.

This clonotype was counted a few times. The V call is TRBV7-9, the J call TRBJ2-5, with a weak D call TRBD1 (6 bases). Germline CDR1 is SEHNR and CDR2 is FQNEAQ (reference sequence). Between the trimmed V and J ends, which lost 0 bases and 3 bases, there was a span of 11 bases. The CDR3 is 15 amino acids. CDR3 region: CASSLATGQKETQYF. Here the CDR3 DNA reads TGTGCCAGCAGCTTAGCGACTGGACAGAAAGAGACCCAGTACTTC. Supplemented by reference TRBV7-9 and TRBJ2-5, the full variable domain reads DTGVSQNPRHKITKRGQNVTFRCDPISEHNRLYWYRQTLGQGPEFLTYFQNEAQLEKSRLLSDRFSAERPKGSFSTLEIQRTEQGDSAMYLCASSLATGQKETQYFGPGTRLLVL.

The rearrangement uses TRBV27 and TRBJ2-4; D unresolved. Gene TRBJ2-5 matches the end of the DNA better, so the J call may be wrong. The CDR3 totals 15 residues. The germline V gene encodes CDR1 MNHEY and CDR2 SMNVEV (reference sequence). CDR3 residues: CASSLTRGSVRTQYF. The CDR3, as DNA: TGTGCCAGCAGTTTGACCCGAGGTTCGGTACGGACCCAGTACTTC.

The J gene is TRBJ2-5, the V gene TRBV10-3; D not resolved. The J call may be incorrect, as the DNA end agrees better with TRBJ2-7. This CDR3 has 12 amino acids. The germline gives CDR1 ENHRY, CDR2 SYGVKD. This CDR3 reads CAISRQVYEQYF. CDR3 coding DNA: TGTGCCATCAGCAGACAAGTTTACGAGCAGTACTTC.

This clonotype was observed a few times. V usage is TRBV15 and J usage is TRBJ2-5, with D tentatively TRBD2 (6 bases). This CDR3 is 14 amino acids long. Germline CDR1 is LNHNV and CDR2 is YYDKDF (reference sequence). Trimming removed 4 bases at V and 3 bases at J, with 12 bases between. The CDR3 is CATSKAGREETQYF. CDR3 coding DNA: TGTGCCACCAGCAAAGCCGGGAGAGAAGAGACCCAGTACTTC.

This clonotype has only a few counts. This CDR3 is CSVGRRGPTYEQYF. Written as DNA, the CDR3 is TGCAGCGTTGGTCGTAGGGGCCCAACCTACGAGCAGTACTTC. This rearrangement joins TRBV29-1 to TRBJ2-7; weak D call: TRBD1 (5 bases). Trimming shortened V by 4 bases and J by 2 bases, and 15 bases separated the two germline ends. There are 14 residues in the CDR3. Germline-derived CDR1 and CDR2 are SQVTM and ANQGSEA.

The V gene is TRBV20-1, the J gene TRBJ2-7, with 12 bases fitting TRBD2. The ends lost 6 bases at V and 6 bases at J; junction bases unmatched: 12. Germline V CDR1 and CDR2: DFQATT, SNEGSKA (reference sequence). This CDR3 spans 15 amino acids. The CDR3 sequence is CSAGTSGRLPGEQYF. The CDR3 region has the DNA TGCAGTGCGGGCACTAGCGGGAGGCTCCCGGGCGAGCAGTACTTC.

V usage is TRBV6-5 and J usage is TRBJ1-6; D ambiguous. The CDR3 is 14 residues long. V lost 6 bases and J 10 bases, leaving 16 bases between the germline ends. Germline lookup yields CDR1 MNHEY and CDR2 SVGAGI. The chain's CDR3 is CASRPVAEGSPLHF. CDR3 nucleotides: TGTGCCAGCAGACCAGTGGCGGAGGGATCACCCCTCCACTTT.

The chain links TRBV20-1 to TRBJ1-2; 7 bases line up with TRBD1. This CDR3 is built from 13 residues. V trimming: 6 bases; J trimming: 7 bases; junction bases outside the gene matches: 11. The germline V gene has CDR1 DFQATT and CDR2 SNEGSKA (reference sequence). CDR3: CSAIRQGRAGYTF. CDR3 DNA: TGCAGTGCAATCAGACAGGGTCGCGCTGGCTACACCTTC.

This clonotype came up a few times. The rearrangement joins TRBV20-1 to TRBJ2-7; 7 bases fit TRBD1. This CDR3 comprises 14 residues. CDR1 DFQATT and CDR2 SNEGSKA come from the germline V gene (reference sequence). V lost 0 bases and J lost 3; bases outside the gene matches: 5. The CDR3 sequence is CSARDPNRGYEQYF. The CDR3 DNA is TGCAGTGCTAGAGATCCAAACAGGGGCTACGAGCAGTACTTC.

The chain is built from TRBV29-1 and TRBJ1-1, with unresolved D. The CDR3 is 13 amino acids. V lost 4 bases and J lost 4, with 13 bases in between. CDR1 and CDR2 (germline): SQVTM, ANQGSEA. The CDR3 spells CSVGVSPSTEAFF. DNA of the CDR3: TGCAGCGTTGGAGTATCACCATCCACTGAAGCTTTCTTT. The whole variable domain, filled in from reference TRBV29-1 and TRBJ1-1, reads SAVISQKPSRDICQRGTSLTIQCQVDSQVTMMFWYRQQPGQSLTLIATANQGSEATYESGFVIDKFPISRPNLTFSTLTVSNMSPEDSSIYLCSVGVSPSTEAFFGQGTRLTVV.

The chain couples TRBV12-3 or TRBV12-4 to TRBJ2-7; 8 bases map to TRBD1. V lost 7 bases to trimming and J lost 7 bases; unmatched junction nucleotides: 12. CDR3 length: 14 residues. The DNA for the CDR3 is TGTGCCAGCACCCTACCGCAGGGGGCTCGGGAGCAGTACTTC. This codes for CASTLPQGAREQYF.

The sample holds one count of this clonotype. J is TRBJ2-1 and V is TRBV30; D unclear. The CDR3 is 14 residues long. V was cut by 4 bases and J by 0 bases, with 10 bases left in between. Germline V gene lookup returns CDR1 GTSNPN and CDR2 SVGIG (reference sequence). The CDR3 DNA reads TGTGCCTGGATTCCTACCAGCTCCTACAATGAGCAGTTCTTC. The encoded protein is CAWIPTSSYNEQFF.

The V and J genes are TRBV27 and TRBJ2-7, with 9 bases identical to TRBD1. With 6 bases clipped from V and 5 bases from J, the junction kept 14 bases outside the gene matches. The CDR3 totals 16 residues. The germline V gene encodes CDR1 MNHEY and CDR2 SMNVEV (reference sequence). CDR3 bases: TGTGCCAGCAGCCTGAATCCGGGACAGGGCATCAACGAGCAGTACTTC. Its translation: CASSLNPGQGINEQYF.

This clonotype was seen more than once but under ten times. Just one base apart from a much larger clone, this may be a read error. V and J are TRBV19 and TRBJ2-1, with a weak D call TRBD1 (6 bases). Per germline, CDR1 LNHDA and CDR2 SQIVND (reference sequence). The CDR3 consists of 15 residues. The CDR3 protein is CARSPDRPVYNEQFF. The DNA for the CDR3 is TGTGCCCGTAGCCCCGACAGGCCCGTCTACAATGAGCAGTTCTTC. Supplemented by reference TRBV19 and TRBJ2-1, the full variable domain reads DGGITQSPKYLFRKEGQNVTLSCEQNLNHDAMYWYRQDPGQGLRLIYYSQIVNDFQKGDIAEGYSVSREKKESFPLTVTSAQKNPTAFYLCARSPDRPVYNEQFFGPGTRLTVL.

This rearrangement joins TRBV29-1 to TRBJ2-3; the match to TRBD1 covers 10 bases. The CDR3 is 15 amino acids. From germline, CDR1 is SQVTM and CDR2 ANQGSEA. Trimming cost V 3 bases and J 3 bases; bases outside gene matches: 6. This CDR3 is CSVDARTGGTDTQYF. CDR3 bases: TGCAGCGTTGATGCCCGGACAGGGGGGACAGATACGCAGTATTTT.

This clonotype appeared a single time. The rearrangement links TRBV12-3 or TRBV12-4 to TRBJ1-1; 7 nucleotides agree with TRBD1. The CDR3 runs to 15 residues. After removal of 4 bases from V and 4 bases from J, the junction contained 9 bases not matched to a gene. The CDR3 sequence: CASSSGQDGGTEAFF. The CDR3, as DNA: TGTGCCAGCAGTTCCGGACAGGACGGGGGCACTGAAGCTTTCTTT.

The chain recombines TRBV27 with TRBJ2-7, with TRBD1 matching over 7 bases. CDR1 is MNHEY and CDR2 is SMNVEV in the germline V gene (reference sequence). Germline trimming cut 2 bases from V and 7 bases from J; bases unmatched to any gene: 8. The CDR3 runs to 14 residues. The CDR3 is CASSLTRTGSEQYF. CDR3 nucleotide sequence: TGTGCCAGCAGTTTAACTAGGACAGGTAGTGAGCAGTACTTC.

This clonotype has more than one count but fewer than ten. The rearrangement joins TRBV20-1 to TRBJ2-5; 7 nucleotides line up with TRBD2. The CDR3 has 11 residues. The junction had 6 bases not matched to a gene; V was cut back by 8 bases and J by 6 bases. The germline V gene encodes CDR1 DFQATT and CDR2 SNEGSKA (reference sequence). The CDR3 DNA sequence: TGCAGTCTGGGAGGGCGGCAGACCCAGTACTTC. Translation gives CSLGGRQTQYF.

The genes are TRBV25-1 and TRBJ1-5, with D maybe TRBD1 (6 bases). With 3 bases removed from V and 3 bases from J, the gap between germline ends came to 12 bases. CDR3 length: 15 residues. Germline CDR1 is MGHDK and CDR2 is SYGVNS. CDR3 residues: CASSEGGLNNQPQHF. Written as DNA, the CDR3 is TGTGCCAGCAGTGAGGGGGGGCTTAACAATCAGCCCCAGCATTTT.

The chain employs TRBV2 and TRBJ2-1; 7 bases map to TRBD2. Germline V gene lookup returns CDR1 SNHLY and CDR2 FYNNEI. The CDR3 covers 16 residues. Losses at the gene ends were 0 bases for V and 6 bases for J; bases not matched to a gene: 8. CDR3 bases: TGTGCCAGCAGTGAAGCGCGGAGACTAGCTACCAATGAGCAGTTCTTC. This codes for CASSEARRLATNEQFF.

The rearrangement links TRBV6-4 to TRBJ2-7; TRBD1 might be the D (5 bases). This CDR3 is 13 amino acids long. V was pared by 2 bases and J by 2 bases, with 7 bases between. CDR1 MRHNA and CDR2 SNTAGT come from the germline V gene. The CDR3 DNA sequence: TGTGCCAGCAGTGACAAGGGGACCTACGAGCAGTACTTC. As protein: CASSDKGTYEQYF.

This clonotype has a handful of counts. The V gene is TRBV9, the J gene TRBJ1-2, with no clear D. CDR3 length: 16 residues. Germline CDR1 is SGDLS and CDR2 is YYNGEE. With 4 bases removed from V and 4 bases from J, the gap between germline ends came to 20 bases. The CDR3 DNA is TGTGCCAGCAGCCCCAAAAGGACCGACATCATCTATGGCTACACCTTC. Amino acids: CASSPKRTDIIYGYTF.

In this sample, this clonotype turned up a few times. The chain is built from TRBV6-1 and TRBJ2-1, with TRBD2 identical over 16 bases. The CDR3 has 17 amino acids. CDR1 and CDR2 (germline): MNHNS, SASEGT. V shed 6 bases, J shed 9 bases, and the junction held 11 bases outside the gene matches. CDR3 loop: CASSFGTSGGAAAEQFF. The CDR3 DNA sequence: TGTGCCAGCAGCTTCGGGACTAGCGGGGGGGCGGCTGCTGAGCAGTTCTTC.

This rearrangement joins TRBV4-2 to TRBJ2-3; perhaps TRBD2 as D (5 bases). The CDR3 is made up of 14 amino acids. Trimming left V 1 base short and J 0 bases short, with 5 bases between. Germline CDR1 reads LGHNA; CDR2 reads YNFKEQ. CDR3 loop: CASSQGESTDTQYF. The CDR3 DNA is TGTGCCAGCAGCCAAGGGGAGAGCACAGATACGCAGTATTTT.

This clonotype has more than one count but fewer than ten. J is TRBJ1-4 and V is TRBV18, with D hard to call. The germline gives CDR1 KGHSH, CDR2 LQKENI. The CDR3 is 15 amino acids. V lost 3 bases and J lost 3, with 11 bases in between. The CDR3 nucleotides are TGTGCCAGCTCACCGGTGTTCGGGGCTAATGAAAAACTGTTTTTT. Protein: CASSPVFGANEKLFF.

The rearrangement uses TRBV5-1 and TRBJ1-2, with D perhaps matching TRBD1 (6 bases). In germline, CDR1 is SGHRS, CDR2 YFSETQ. The V end was cut by 3 bases, the J end by 2 bases, with 17 bases between. The CDR3 consists of 16 residues. CDR3 protein: CASSSSGAGVNYGYTF. For the CDR3, the DNA is TGCGCCAGCAGCTCGTCGGGGGCAGGGGTGAACTATGGCTACACCTTC.